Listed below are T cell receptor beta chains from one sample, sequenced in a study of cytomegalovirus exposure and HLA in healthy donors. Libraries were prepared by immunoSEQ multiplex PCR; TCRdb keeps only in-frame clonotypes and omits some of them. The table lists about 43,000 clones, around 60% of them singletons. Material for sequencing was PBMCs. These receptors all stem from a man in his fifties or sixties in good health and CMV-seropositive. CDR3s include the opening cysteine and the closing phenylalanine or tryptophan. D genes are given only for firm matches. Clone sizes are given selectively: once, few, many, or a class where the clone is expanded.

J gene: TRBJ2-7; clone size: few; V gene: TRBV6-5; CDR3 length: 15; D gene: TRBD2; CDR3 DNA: TGTGCCAGCAGTTACTCGGTAGCGGGAGTCGGCGAGCAGTACTTC; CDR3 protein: CASSYSVAGVGEQYF
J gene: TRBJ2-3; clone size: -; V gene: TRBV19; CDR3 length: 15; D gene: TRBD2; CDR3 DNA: TGTGCCAGTGGGGAACTAGCGGGAGGTTTAGATACGCAGTATTTT; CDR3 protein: CASGELAGGLDTQYF
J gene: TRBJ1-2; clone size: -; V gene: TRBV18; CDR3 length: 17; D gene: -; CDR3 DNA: TGTGCCAGCTCACCAGGCCCCCTCCAGGCTCCGGGGTATGGCTACACCTTC; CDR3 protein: CASSPGPLQAPGYGYTF
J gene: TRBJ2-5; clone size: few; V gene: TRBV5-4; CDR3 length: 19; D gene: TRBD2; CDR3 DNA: TGTGCCAGCAGCGGGTCCAACAGCGGGAGGAATCCGTACCAAGAGACCCAGTACTTC; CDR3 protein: CASSGSNSGRNPYQETQYF
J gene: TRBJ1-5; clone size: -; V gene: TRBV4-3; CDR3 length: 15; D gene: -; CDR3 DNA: TGCGCCAGCAGCCCTACCGCTCTCCTCAATCAGCCCCAGCATTTT; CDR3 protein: CASSPTALLNQPQHF
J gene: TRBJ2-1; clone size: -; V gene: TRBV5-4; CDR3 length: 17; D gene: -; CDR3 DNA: TGTGCCAGCAGCTCAGAGCAAATGGAGGTTTCCCCCGATGAGCAGTTCTTC; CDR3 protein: CASSSEQMEVSPDEQFF
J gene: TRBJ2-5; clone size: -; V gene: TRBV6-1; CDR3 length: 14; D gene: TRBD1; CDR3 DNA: TGTGCCAGCAGTGAAGTACAGGGGAAAGAGACCCAGTACTTC; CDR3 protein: CASSEVQGKETQYF
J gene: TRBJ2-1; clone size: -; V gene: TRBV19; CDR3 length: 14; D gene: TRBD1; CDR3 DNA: TGTGCCAGTAGTTTACAACAGGGGAGCAATGAGCAGTTCTTC; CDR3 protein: CASSLQQGSNEQFF
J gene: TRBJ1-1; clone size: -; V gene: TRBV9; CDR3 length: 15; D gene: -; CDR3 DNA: TGTGCCAGCAGCGCCCAGGTTACGATGAACACTGAAGCTTTCTTT; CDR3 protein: CASSAQVTMNTEAFF
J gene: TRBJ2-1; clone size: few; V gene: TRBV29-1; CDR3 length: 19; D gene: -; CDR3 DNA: TGCAGCGCCGGGCTAATGGACTTCCGGACGGATAGCTCCTACAATGAGCAGTTCTTC; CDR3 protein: CSAGLMDFRTDSSYNEQFF
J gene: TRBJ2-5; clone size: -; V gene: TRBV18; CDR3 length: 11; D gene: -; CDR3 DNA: TGTGCCAGCTCATCCAGAGAGACCCAGTACTTC; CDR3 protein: CASSSRETQYF
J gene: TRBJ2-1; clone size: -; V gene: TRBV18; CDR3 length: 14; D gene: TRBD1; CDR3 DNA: TGTGCCAGCTCACCAGGGACAGGGAACAATGAGCAGTTCTTC; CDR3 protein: CASSPGTGNNEQFF
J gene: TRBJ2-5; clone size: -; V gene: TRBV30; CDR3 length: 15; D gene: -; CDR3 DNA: TGTGCCTGGAGTGCCCTCGGGGGGCTCGGGGAGACCCAGTACTTC; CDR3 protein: CAWSALGGLGETQYF
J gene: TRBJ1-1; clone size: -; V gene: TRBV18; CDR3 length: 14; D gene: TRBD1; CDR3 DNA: TGTGCCAGCTCTCGAGAACAGGGGAGCTTTGAAGCTTTCTTT; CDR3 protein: CASSREQGSFEAFF
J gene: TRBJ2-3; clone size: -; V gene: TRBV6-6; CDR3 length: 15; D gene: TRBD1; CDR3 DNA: TGTGCCAGCAGTTTGAGGGTCCAGGGGGCAGATACGCAGTATTTT; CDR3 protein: CASSLRVQGADTQYF
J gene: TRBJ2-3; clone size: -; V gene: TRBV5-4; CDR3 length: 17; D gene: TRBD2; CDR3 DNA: TGTGCCAGCAGCTTTCCCAATGCGGGAGGCTCGACAGATACGCAGTATTTT; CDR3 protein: CASSFPNAGGSTDTQYF
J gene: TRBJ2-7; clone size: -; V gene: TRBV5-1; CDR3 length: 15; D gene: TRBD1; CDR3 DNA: TGCGCCAGCAGCTCGGGGGACAGGTCGGCCTACGAGCAGTACTTC; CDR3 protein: CASSSGDRSAYEQYF
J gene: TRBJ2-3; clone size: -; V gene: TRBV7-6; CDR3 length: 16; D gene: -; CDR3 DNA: TGTGCCAGCAGCTTAGCCGAGGACTACCCCACAGATACGCAGTATTTT; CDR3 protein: CASSLAEDYPTDTQYF
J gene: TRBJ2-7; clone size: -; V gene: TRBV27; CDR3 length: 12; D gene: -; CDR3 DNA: TGTGCCAGCAGTTCCCCTTCCTACGAGCAGTACTTC; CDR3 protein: CASSSPSYEQYF
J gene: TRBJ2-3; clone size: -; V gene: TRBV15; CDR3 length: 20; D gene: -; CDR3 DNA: TGTGCCACCAGCAGAGACGTGCTCCGGCGCCAGAGACGGGGCACAGATACGCAGTATTTT; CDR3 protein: CATSRDVLRRQRRGTDTQYF
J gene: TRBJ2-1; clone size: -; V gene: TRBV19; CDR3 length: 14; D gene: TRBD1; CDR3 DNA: TGTGCCAGTAGGGAAGGGGGCCCTCGGGATGAGCAGTTCTTC; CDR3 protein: CASREGGPRDEQFF
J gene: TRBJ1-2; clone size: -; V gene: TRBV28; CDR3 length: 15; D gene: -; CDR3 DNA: TGTGCCAGCAGTACCCCCGGGGGCGGGGGCTATGGCTACACCTTC; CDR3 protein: CASSTPGGGGYGYTF
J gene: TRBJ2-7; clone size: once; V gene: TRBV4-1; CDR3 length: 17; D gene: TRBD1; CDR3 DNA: TGCGCCAGCAGCCAAGAGTTTAATATAGGACAGGGGTACGAGCAGTACTTC; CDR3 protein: CASSQEFNIGQGYEQYF
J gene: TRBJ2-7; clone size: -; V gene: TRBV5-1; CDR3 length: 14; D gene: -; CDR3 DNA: TGCGCCAGCAGCCACGGAGGTGGTATCTACGAGCAGTACTTC; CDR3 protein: CASSHGGGIYEQYF
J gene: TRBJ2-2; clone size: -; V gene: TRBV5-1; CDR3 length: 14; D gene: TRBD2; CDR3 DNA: TGCGCCAGCAGCGGGACTAGCGGGAGGGAGGAGCTGTTTTTT; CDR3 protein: CASSGTSGREELFF
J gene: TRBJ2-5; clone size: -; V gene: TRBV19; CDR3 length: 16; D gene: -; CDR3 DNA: TGTGCCAGTAGTTCAGGGCGAACAGTTACCCAAGAGACCCAGTACTTC; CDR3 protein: CASSSGRTVTQETQYF
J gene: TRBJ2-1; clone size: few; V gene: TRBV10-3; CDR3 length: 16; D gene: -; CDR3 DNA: TGTGCCATCAGTGAGGGTGAGGGCGGCTCCTACAATGAGCAGTTCTTC; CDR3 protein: CAISEGEGGSYNEQFF
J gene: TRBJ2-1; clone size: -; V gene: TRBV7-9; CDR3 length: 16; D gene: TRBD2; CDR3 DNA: TGTGCCAGTAGGGGGTTGGGGGGACTAGCGGACAATGAGCAGTTCTTC; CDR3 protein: CASRGLGGLADNEQFF
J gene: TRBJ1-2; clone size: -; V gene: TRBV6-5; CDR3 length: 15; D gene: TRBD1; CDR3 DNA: TGTGCCAGCAGTTACACCCCGACAGGGGTAGGAGGCTACACCTTC; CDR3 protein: CASSYTPTGVGGYTF
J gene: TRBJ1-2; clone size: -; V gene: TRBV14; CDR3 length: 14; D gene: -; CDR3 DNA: TGTGCCAGCAGCCGAGGCGCCCGCAGCTATGGCTACACCTTC; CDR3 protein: CASSRGARSYGYTF
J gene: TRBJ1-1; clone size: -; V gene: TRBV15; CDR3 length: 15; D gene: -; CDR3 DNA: TGTGCCACCAGCAGAGCTCACCCAGGAGGCACTGAAGCTTTCTTT; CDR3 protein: CATSRAHPGGTEAFF
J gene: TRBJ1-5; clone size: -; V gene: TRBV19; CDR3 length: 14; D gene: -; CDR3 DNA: TGTGCCAGTAGTATTGTGGAGATCAATCAGCCCCAGCATTTT; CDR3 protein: CASSIVEINQPQHF
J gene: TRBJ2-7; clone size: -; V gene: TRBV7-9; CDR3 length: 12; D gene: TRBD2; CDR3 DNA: TGTGCCAGCAGCTTAGACCGGGACTACCAGTACTTC; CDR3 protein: CASSLDRDYQYF
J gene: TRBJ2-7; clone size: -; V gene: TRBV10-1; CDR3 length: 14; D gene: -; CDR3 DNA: TGCGCCAGCAGCGACCCAGACATACCCTACGAGCAGTACTTC; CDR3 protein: CASSDPDIPYEQYF
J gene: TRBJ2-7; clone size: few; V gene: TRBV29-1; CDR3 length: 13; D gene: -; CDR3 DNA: TGCAGCGCACTGAGGGGGTCCAGCTACGAGCAGTACTTC; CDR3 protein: CSALRGSSYEQYF
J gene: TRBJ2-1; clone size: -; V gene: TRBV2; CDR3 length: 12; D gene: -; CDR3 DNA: TGTGCCAGCGCGGGACAGAACAATGAGCAGTTCTTC; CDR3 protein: CASAGQNNEQFF
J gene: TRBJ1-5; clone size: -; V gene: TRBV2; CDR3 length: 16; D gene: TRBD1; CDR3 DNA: TGTGCCAGCAGGGGGGGACAGCTAATTGGCAATCAGCCCCAGCATTTT; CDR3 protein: CASRGGQLIGNQPQHF
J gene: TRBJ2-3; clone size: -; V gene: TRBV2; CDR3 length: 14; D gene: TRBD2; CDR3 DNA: TGTGCCAGCACACTAGCGGAGGTCACAGATACGCAGTATTTT; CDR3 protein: CASTLAEVTDTQYF
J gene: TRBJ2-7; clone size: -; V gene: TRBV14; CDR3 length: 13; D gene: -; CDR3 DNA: TGTGCCAGCAGCCAAGTTAGTCCCTACGAGCAGTACTTC; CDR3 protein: CASSQVSPYEQYF
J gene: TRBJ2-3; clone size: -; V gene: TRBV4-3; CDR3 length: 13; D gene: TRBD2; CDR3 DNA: TGCGCCACTGGAGCGGGAGGAACAGATACGCAGTATTTT; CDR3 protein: CATGAGGTDTQYF
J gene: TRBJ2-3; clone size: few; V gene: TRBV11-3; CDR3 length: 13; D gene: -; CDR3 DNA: TGTGCCAGCAGCTTCCTGGAGGGAGATACGCAGTATTTT; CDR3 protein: CASSFLEGDTQYF
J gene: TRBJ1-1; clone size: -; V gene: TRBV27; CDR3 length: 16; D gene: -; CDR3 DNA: TGTGCCAGCAGTCCCCACGCCGGGACACCGAACACTGAAGCTTTCTTT; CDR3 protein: CASSPHAGTPNTEAFF
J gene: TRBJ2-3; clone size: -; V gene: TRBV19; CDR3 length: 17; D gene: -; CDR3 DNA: TGTGCCAGTAGTAAAGAGGGAATACAGGGCGTCACAGATACGCAGTATTTT; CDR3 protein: CASSKEGIQGVTDTQYF